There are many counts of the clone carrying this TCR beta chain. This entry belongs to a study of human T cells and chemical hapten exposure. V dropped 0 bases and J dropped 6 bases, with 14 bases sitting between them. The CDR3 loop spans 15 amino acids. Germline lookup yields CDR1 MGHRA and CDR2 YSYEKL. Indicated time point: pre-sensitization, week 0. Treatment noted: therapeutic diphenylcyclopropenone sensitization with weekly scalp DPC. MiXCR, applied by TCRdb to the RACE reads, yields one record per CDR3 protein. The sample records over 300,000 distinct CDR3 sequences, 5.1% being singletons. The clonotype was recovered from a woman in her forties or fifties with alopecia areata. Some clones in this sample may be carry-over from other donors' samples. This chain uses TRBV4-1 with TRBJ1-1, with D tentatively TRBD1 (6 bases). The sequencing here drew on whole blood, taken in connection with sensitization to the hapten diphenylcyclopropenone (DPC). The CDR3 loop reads CASSQDGGFAPEAFF. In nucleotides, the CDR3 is TGCGCCAGCAGCCAAGATGGGGGCTTCGCGCCTGAAGCTTTCTTT.